These 13 T cell receptor beta chains were sequenced from one sample in a study of shared clonotypes between healthy human individuals (dated by TCRdb to about 2020). The library was generated by the immunoSEQ multiplex PCR assay. TCRdb provides this immuneACCESS table in a form limited to in-frame rearrangements. Some clones are lacking; in checked studies, under half of them reflect an unresolved V gene, and why the rest are absent is not known. In this sample the table shows some 2,500,000 clones, 80% to 95% of which occur a single time. The ten largest clonotypes hold roughly 0.39% of the sample. Sequences were obtained from naive CD4+ T cells from PBMCs. The meaning of the sample's cell subset or site label: CD45RA+ positively selected. These receptors were collected from a man aged 18 to 30 in good health. Some clones in this sample may be carry-over from other donors' samples.

The chain recombines TRBV5-6 with TRBJ1-3; maybe TRBD1 (6 bases). Germline CDR1 reads SGHDT; CDR2 reads YYEEEE. The ends were cut back, 4 bases at V and 4 bases at J, with 12 bases in the middle. CDR3 length: 14 amino acids. In DNA, the CDR3 is TGTGCCAGCAGCCCGTGGGGGGGCGGAAACACCATATATTTT. It yields the protein CASSPWGGGNTIYF.

V is TRBV7-3 and J is TRBJ2-2; D may be TRBD1 or TRBD2 (5 bases each). This CDR3 is 13 amino acids long. Germline V CDR1 and CDR2: SGHTA, FQGTGA. V lost 5 bases, J lost 6 bases, and 10 bases lay in between. The CDR3: CASSPRDAGELFF. The DNA for the CDR3 is TGTGCCAGCAGCCCTCGGGACGCCGGGGAGCTGTTTTTT. Together with reference TRBV7-3 and TRBJ2-2, the CDR3 gives the full variable domain: GAGVSQTPSNKVTEKGKYVELRCDPISGHTALYWYRQSLGQGPEFLIYFQGTGAADDSGLPNDRFFAVRPEGSVSTLKIQRTERGDSAVYLCASSPRDAGELFFGEGSRLTVL.

This clone was seen a few times. V usage is TRBV7-3 and J usage is TRBJ1-4; D perhaps matches TRBD1 (6 bases). This CDR3 contains 15 residues. The V end lost 5 bases, the J end lost 5 bases, and 15 bases lay between the germline ends. Germline CDR1 reads SGHTA; CDR2 reads FQGTGA. CDR3 nucleotides: TGTGCCAGCAGCACAACAGGGAGCCCCAATGAAAAACTGTTTTTT. This translates into CASSTTGSPNEKLFF. Using reference TRBV7-3 and TRBJ1-4 for the parts outside the CDR3, the full variable domain is GAGVSQTPSNKVTEKGKYVELRCDPISGHTALYWYRQSLGQGPEFLIYFQGTGAADDSGLPNDRFFAVRPEGSVSTLKIQRTERGDSAVYLCASSTTGSPNEKLFFGSGTQLSVL.

The gene calls are TRBV15 and TRBJ2-7, with TRBD1 matching over 7 bases. CDR3 size: 14 residues. Trimming took 3 bases from V and 2 from J; bases not matched to a gene: 4. CDR1 and CDR2 from the germline V gene are LNHNV and YYDKDF (reference sequence). CDR3 bases: TGTGCCACCAGCAGCGAACAGGGGCCCTACGAGCAGTACTTC. Its protein is CATSSEQGPYEQYF. Together with reference TRBV15 and TRBJ2-7, the CDR3 gives the full variable domain: DAMVIQNPRYQVTQFGKPVTLSCSQTLNHNVMYWYQQKSSQAPKLLFHYYDKDFNNEADTPDNFQSRRPNTSFCFLDIRSPGLGDTAMYLCATSSEQGPYEQYFGPGTRLTVT.

The V gene is TRBV27, the J gene TRBJ1-2; D remains ambiguous. The germline V gene encodes CDR1 MNHEY and CDR2 SMNVEV (reference sequence). Between the trimmed V and J ends, which lost 6 bases and 4 bases, there was a span of 24 bases. This CDR3 region has 17 residues. CDR3 amino acids: CASSETLGRMKSYGYTF. The CDR3 nucleotides read TGTGCCAGCAGCGAAACGTTAGGACGGATGAAATCCTATGGCTACACCTTC.

Worth noting for this clone: The sample carries other DNA sequences with the same CDR3. This chain joins TRBV10-3 and TRBJ1-1; 7 bases are shared with TRBD1. Germline V gives CDR1 ENHRY, CDR2 SYGVKD. CDR3 length equals 12 residues. V was clipped by 3 bases and J by 5 bases; unmatched bases: 0. CDR3 region: CAISDRGTEAFF. CDR3 DNA: TGTGCCATCAGTGACAGGGGGACTGAAGCTTTCTTT.

The chain is built from TRBV11-2 and TRBJ1-3; D uncertain. The CDR3 loop spans 13 amino acids. Germline loops: CDR1 SGHAT, CDR2 FQNNGV. Trimming cost V 1 base and J 6 bases, with 7 bases left between them. The CDR3 nucleotides are TGTGCCAGCAGCTTAGGCCAGACAAACACCATATATTTT. This gives the protein CASSLGQTNTIYF.

V and J are TRBV6-1 and TRBJ2-5; 11 bases are a match to TRBD2. The V segment lost 10 bases and the J segment 5 bases; nucleotides outside the gene matches: 12. Germline CDR1 is MNHNS and CDR2 is SASEGT. There are 15 residues in the CDR3. Here the CDR3 DNA reads TGTGCCACGCTACCTAGCGGGAGGATAGTGGAGACCCAGTACTTC. Translated: CATLPSGRIVETQYF.

A word on this clone: The sample holds other DNA sequences that translate to the same CDR3. The chain uses TRBV6-1 and TRBJ2-5; D call uncertain. This CDR3 region has 13 residues. CDR1 and CDR2 (germline): MNHNS, SASEGT. Deletions cut 4 bases from V and 2 bases from J, with 8 bases between. The CDR3 reads CASSGAVQETQYF. The CDR3 DNA follows: TGTGCCAGCAGTGGGGCGGTTCAAGAGACCCAGTACTTC.

V usage is TRBV4-1 and J usage is TRBJ1-4; D is possibly TRBD1 (6 bases). The CDR3 consists of 17 residues. In germline, CDR1 is MGHRA, CDR2 YSYEKL. Between the trimmed V and J ends, which lost 2 bases and 13 bases, there was a span of 26 bases. Here the CDR3 reads CASSQLGGDTGRIGLFF. The DNA of the CDR3 is TGCGCCAGCAGCCAATTGGGGGGTGACACAGGGCGTATAGGACTGTTTTTT.

The J gene is TRBJ2-2, the V gene TRBV19, with TRBD2 matching 9 bases. The CDR3 is 15 residues long. The germline V gene has CDR1 LNHDA and CDR2 SQIVND (reference sequence). The J segment lost 5 bases and the V segment lost 6 bases, leaving 7 bases of the junction unmatched. The CDR3 nucleotides are TGTGCCAGTAGGCCTATAGCGGGAGATACCGGGGAGCTGTTTTTT. Amino acids: CASRPIAGDTGELFF.

The chain uses TRBV9 and TRBJ2-5; 9 bases match TRBD2. The CDR3 has 15 residues. CDR1 and CDR2 from the germline V gene are SGDLS and YYNGEE. The V gene end was trimmed by 5 bases and the J gene end by 3 bases; junction bases not matched to a gene: 8. CDR3 nucleotides: TGTGCCAGCAGGGGTAGCGGGAGACGAAAAGAGACCCAGTACTTC. Its translation: CASRGSGRRKETQYF.

The J gene is TRBJ2-1, the V gene TRBV25-1, with a tentative D call TRBD2 (6 bases). Germline lookup yields CDR1 MGHDK and CDR2 SYGVNS. Trimming stripped 9 bases from V and 6 bases from J, with 18 bases between. CDR3 length: 14 amino acids. CDR3 residues: CASSLAGFPNEQFF. The CDR3 DNA is TGTGCCAGTTCACTAGCAGGATTTCCCAATGAGCAGTTCTTC. The whole variable domain, remainder taken from reference TRBV25-1 and TRBJ2-1, is EADIYQTPRYLVIGTGKKITLECSQTMGHDKMYWYQQDPGMELHLIHYSYGVNSTEKGDLSSESTVSRIRTEHFPLTLESARPSHTSQYLCASSLAGFPNEQFFGPGTRLTVL.